These T cell receptor beta chains were read from a single sample in a study of identical twins. TCRdb reprocessed the 5' RACE reads via MiXCR and lists one record per CDR3 protein. This sample carries a few hundred thousand distinct CDR3 sequences, 6.5% to 9.5% of them seen once, and the ten largest clones take less than 4%. This sample also appeared in a second study, on yellow fever vaccine responses in identical twins.

Sequenced input: CD8+ T cells sorted from blood. Receptors were obtained from a woman under 30 in good health. Both conserved end residues are part of each CDR3. D genes are given only for firm matches. A row's size may be missing; if present it is once, few, many or a size class.

length,size,D,J,V,DNA,CDR3
12,-,-,TRBJ2-3,TRBV29-1,TGCAGCGTTGACGGGATCACAGATACGCAGTATTTT,CSVDGITDTQYF
14,many,-,TRBJ2-3,TRBV7-9,TGTGCCAGCAGAAAAGGGCCGGAATGGCGTACGCAGTATTTT,CASRKGPEWRTQYF
15,-,TRBD1,TRBJ2-7,TRBV27,TGTGCCAGCTCTTTTCCGGGACAGGGAATACTCGAGCAGTACTTC,CASSFPGQGILEQYF
14,few,-,TRBJ2-5,TRBV3-1,TGTGCCAGCAGCCAAGAGGTTAAGAGAGAGACCCAGTACTTC,CASSQEVKRETQYF
16,few,-,TRBJ2-3,TRBV9,TGTGCCAGCAGCACCCCGGGGGAGGGGGGGCAAGATACGCAGTATTTT,CASSTPGEGGQDTQYF
13,few,-,TRBJ1-1,TRBV12-3/TRBV12-4,TGTGCCAGCAGGGGCGGACGGAACACTGAAGCTTTCTTT,CASRGGRNTEAFF
14,few,-,TRBJ2-1,TRBV27,TGTGCCAGCGCCCTACAGGGTACCTACAATGAGCAGTTCTTC,CASALQGTYNEQFF
14,many,-,TRBJ2-7,TRBV3-1,TGTGCCAGCAGCTCCCCCGCAAGGGCCTACGAGCAGTACTTC,CASSSPARAYEQYF
16,many,TRBD2,TRBJ2-2,TRBV12-3/TRBV12-4,TGTGCCAGCAGTCCCCCCCCTAGCGGGGCTGCCGGGGAGCTGTTTTTT,CASSPPPSGAAGELFF
16,many,-,TRBJ2-3,TRBV10-3,TGTGCCATCAGTGAAACCGGGGCCGTTAGCACAGATACGCAGTATTTT,CAISETGAVSTDTQYF
14,few,-,TRBJ2-7,TRBV7-2,TGTGCCAGCAGCTTAGTTCTAGGGGGCTACGAGCAGTACTTC,CASSLVLGGYEQYF
14,-,-,TRBJ2-1,TRBV10-3,TGTGCCATCCATCCCGGGACAACTTACAATGAGCAGTTCTTC,CAIHPGTTYNEQFF
15,-,-,TRBJ2-2,TRBV13,TGTGCCAGCAGCCGAGACAGTGCGAACACCGGGGAGCTGTTTTTT,CASSRDSANTGELFF
16,few,TRBD2,TRBJ2-2,TRBV28,TGTGCCAGCAGTTTTGGCGGGAGGGCCGGAGCCGGGGAGCTGTTTTTT,CASSFGGRAGAGELFF
15,-,TRBD2,TRBJ2-7,TRBV20-1,TGCAGTGCTCGACTCACTAGCGGGAGCTCCTACGAGCAGTACTTC,CSARLTSGSSYEQYF
15,many,-,TRBJ2-7,TRBV7-3,TGTGCCAGCAGCTTATTTGGGGGGCCAGGCTACGAGCAGTACTTC,CASSLFGGPGYEQYF
12,many,-,TRBJ2-7,TRBV20-1,TGCAGTGCTTCCGGGCCCTCCTACGAGCAGTACTTC,CSASGPSYEQYF
14,-,-,TRBJ2-1,TRBV30,TGTGCCTGGAGTGATTTCACTAGCCGGGAAGAGCAGTTCTTC,CAWSDFTSREEQFF
14,few,TRBD1,TRBJ2-1,TRBV15,TGTGCCACCAGCCCCCGGGACAGGTACAATGAGCAGTTCTTC,CATSPRDRYNEQFF
15,few,-,TRBJ1-1,TRBV7-9,TGTGCCAGCAGCTTAGCGCCAGGGTTGAACACTGAAGCTTTCTTT,CASSLAPGLNTEAFF